Listed below are T cell receptor beta chains from one sample, sequenced in a study of T-cell memory formation after mild COVID-19. TCRdb re-analysed the 5' RACE reads in MiXCR, keeping a single row per CDR3 protein. The sample lists under 300,000 distinct CDR3 sequences, approximately 10% seen once, with roughly a fifth in the top ten. The specimen was PBMCs or a T cell subset sorted from them (not recorded which). The source of these receptors is a man younger than 30 who had mild COVID-19 (a few samples of this study predate the infection). Cell type and time point are not known. The CDR3 runs from the conserved cysteine through the conserved F or W.

j_call v_call cdr3_aa
TRBJ1-1 TRBV7-2 CASRRDRSSTEAFF
TRBJ1-1 TRBV30 CAWGLAGLGAFF
TRBJ1-6 TRBV10-3 CAISDPTATLIPNSALHF
TRBJ2-3 TRBV6-5 CASRWDRGNTQYF
TRBJ1-5 TRBV28 CASSSLGSFRQPQHF
TRBJ2-5 TRBV7-9 CASGQGAETQYF
TRBJ2-7 TRBV6-6 CASSLTSGGDNF
TRBJ2-2 TRBV5-1 CASSRNENTGELFF
TRBJ1-2 TRBV10-3 CAIMGGMDYGYTF
TRBJ2-7 TRBV29-1 CSVEIAGGPIEQYF
TRBJ1-1 TRBV3-1 CASSLQGKTEAFF
TRBJ1-3 TRBV6-5 CASRSRDSSGNTIYF